One sample yielded the 8 T cell receptor beta chains listed below, sequenced in a study of T cell responses to AZD1222 COVID-19 vaccine. Assay used: immunoSEQ multiplex PCR; TCRdb lists only in-frame clones, some missing. The table records 95,000 or so clones, about 90% of them present only once. Sequencing used peripheral blood, obtained on day 0 of MenACWY control vaccination. The receptors were sampled from an adult in good health.

The rearrangement links TRBV12-3 or TRBV12-4 to TRBJ1-2; D remains ambiguous. The CDR3 has 12 residues. With 5 bases removed from V and 8 bases from J, the gap between germline ends came to 12 bases. The CDR3 nucleotides read TGTGCCAGCAGTCGTGGCGGGCAGGGCTACACCTTC. This gives the protein CASSRGGQGYTF.

This rearrangement joins TRBV7-9 to TRBJ2-2; TRBD1 aligns across 8 bases. V was pared by 6 bases and J by 3 bases, with 9 bases of the junction left unmatched. CDR1 and CDR2 (germline): SEHNR, FQNEAQ (reference sequence). CDR3 length: 16 amino acids. Written as DNA, the CDR3 is TGTGCCAGCAGTCAAGGACAGGGAGGAGACACCGGGGAGCTGTTTTTT. Translated, it gives CASSQGQGGDTGELFF.

V is TRBV10-1 and J is TRBJ2-3; D is unresolved. The CDR3 contains 12 residues. Germline V gene data show CDR1 as WNHNN and CDR2 as SYGVQD (reference sequence). V was clipped by 3 bases and J by 2 bases, with 3 bases between them. Here the CDR3 DNA reads TGCGCCAGCAGTGACAACACAGATACGCAGTATTTT. This sequence encodes CASSDNTDTQYF.

The gene calls are TRBV12-3 or TRBV12-4 and TRBJ1-2; D not resolved. V was trimmed by 5 bases and J by 2 bases, leaving 9 bases between them. This CDR3 is built from 13 residues. The CDR3 sequence is CASSPDKNYGYTF. DNA for the CDR3: TGTGCCAGCAGTCCCGACAAGAACTATGGCTACACCTTC.

The CDR3 nucleotides are TGCGCCAGCAGCTTGGTCCCAGAAGAATACGAGCAGTACTTC. Residues: CASSLVPEEYEQYF. This chain links TRBV5-1 with TRBJ2-7; D gene uncertain. Per germline, CDR1 SGHRS and CDR2 YFSETQ. With 0 bases removed from V and 4 bases from J, the gap between germline ends came to 11 bases. The CDR3 is 14 amino acids.

The V call is TRBV12-1, the J call TRBJ2-1; the D call in the table, TRBD1, was not verified against the DNA. TRBV12-1 is a known pseudogene. This CDR3 has 15 amino acids. The DNA for the CDR3 is TGTGCCAGCACCATGACAGGAAGCTCCTACAATGAGCAGTTCTTC. This gives the protein CASTMTGSSYNEQFF.

This clone came up a few times. The V gene is TRBV12-5, the J gene TRBJ2-3, with D unclear. The V end lost 7 bases, the J end lost 2 bases, and 19 bases lay between the germline ends. This CDR3 has 16 residues. CDR1 is LGHNT and CDR2 is FRNRAP in the germline V gene. CDR3 in DNA: TGTGCTAGTGCCGTACCCCCTTCCAGAACCACAGATACGCAGTATTTT. Its translation: CASAVPPSRTTDTQYF.

The chain combines TRBV4-3 with TRBJ1-2; D is perhaps TRBD1 (5 bases). The germline CDR1 and CDR2 sequences are LGHNA and YSLEER. There are 17 residues in the CDR3. Trimming pared 0 bases from V and 4 bases from J, leaving 18 bases between. For the CDR3, the DNA is TGCGCCAGCAGCCAAGACATCTGGTTGGAAAGGGGCTATGGCTACACCTTC. Translation: CASSQDIWLERGYGYTF.